This T cell receptor beta chain was sequenced in a study of blood T cell repertoires in COVID-19. About the research overall: The samples span acute and convalescent COVID-19 from the United States, Italy and Spain.

The V end was cut by 6 bases, the J end by 4 bases, with 15 bases between. CDR3 length: 14 amino acids. Germline V gene data show CDR1 as LNHDA and CDR2 as SQIVND (reference sequence). Per the original data handling: Reference gene primers were amplified, and this amplification served to estimate nucleated cell counts. The repertoire was sequenced with immunoSEQ multiplex PCR; TCRdb's copy has only in-frame clones and lacks some. For V, J and clone size, that table is used; D and trimming come from the DNA. The sample contains 300,000 to 450,000 clones, about 88% of which appear only once. Participant ages covered roughly 18 to 89 years across 20 to 30 US areas. Two consecutive negative NP/OP PCR tests, clearance, or resolved symptoms defined Cohort 3 recovery.

Input material: PBMCs or T cells enriched from blood (not recorded which). This receptor was taken from a woman between 18 and 29 years old who had recovered from COVID-19. J is TRBJ1-2 and V is TRBV19; D gene uncertain. The CDR3 protein is CASRETKRGYGYTF. The CDR3 DNA reads as TGTGCCAGTAGAGAGACAAAACGGGGCTATGGCTACACCTTC.